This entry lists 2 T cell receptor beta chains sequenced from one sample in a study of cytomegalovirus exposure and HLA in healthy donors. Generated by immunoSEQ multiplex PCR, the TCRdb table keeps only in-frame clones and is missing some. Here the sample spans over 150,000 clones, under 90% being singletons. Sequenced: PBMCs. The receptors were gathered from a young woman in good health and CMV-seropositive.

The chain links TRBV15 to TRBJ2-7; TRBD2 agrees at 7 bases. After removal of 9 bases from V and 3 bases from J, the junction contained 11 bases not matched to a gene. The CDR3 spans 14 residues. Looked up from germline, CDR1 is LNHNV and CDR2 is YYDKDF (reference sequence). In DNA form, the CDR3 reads TGTGCCACGGGTCGGGGGGTCGTAGGCTACGAGCAGTACTTC. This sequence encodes CATGRGVVGYEQYF.

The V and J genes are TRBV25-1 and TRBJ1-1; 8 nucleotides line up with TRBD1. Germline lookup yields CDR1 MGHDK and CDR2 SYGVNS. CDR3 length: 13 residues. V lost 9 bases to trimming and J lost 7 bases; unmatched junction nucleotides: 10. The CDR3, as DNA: TGTGCCAGTAATGACAGGGGATGGGGTGAAGCTTTCTTT. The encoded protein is CASNDRGWGEAFF.